This T cell receptor (beta chain) was sequenced during a study of blood T cell repertoires in COVID-19. The overall study: The samples span acute and convalescent COVID-19 from the United States, Italy and Spain.

Some clones are missing from TCRdb's copy, which holds only in-frame ones; the method was immunoSEQ multiplex PCR. The sample consists of about 170,000 clones, over 75% of them appearing once. Seattle patients were enrolled during active infection and followed longitudinally. Germline CDR1 and CDR2: LNHDA and SQIVND (reference sequence). This CDR3 comprises 15 residues. The V end lost 3 bases, the J end lost 1 base, and 9 bases lay between the germline ends. Sequenced input: peripheral blood. The rearrangement joins TRBV19 to TRBJ2-2; D uncertain. The clonotype comes from an elderly man with COVID-19, enrolled during active disease. CDR3 sequence reads: CASSIAAMNTGELFF. The CDR3 DNA follows: TGTGCCAGTAGTATTGCTGCGATGAACACCGGGGAGCTGTTTTTT.